One and the same sample provided the 9 T cell receptor beta chains below, sequenced in a study of shared clonotypes between healthy human individuals. Measured with immunoSEQ multiplex PCR; TCRdb has only the in-frame clones, and not every one. Seen here are around 500,000 clones, roughly 80% observed once, and the top ten hold roughly 12%. The sequenced sample was PBMCs. The receptor set was obtained from a woman in her thirties or forties in good health. Some clones in this sample may be carry-over from other donors' samples.

The chain uses TRBV7-6 and TRBJ1-1; 10 positions agree with TRBD1. The CDR3 runs to 18 residues. Germline values: CDR1 SGHVS, CDR2 FNYEAQ. Germline trimming cut 2 bases from V and 3 bases from J; bases unmatched to any gene: 12. CDR3 DNA: TGTGCCAGCAGCTTAAGAATCAGACAGGGGGCTGGGGACACTGAAGCTTTCTTT. It codes for CASSLRIRQGAGDTEAFF.

The chain carries TRBV9 and TRBJ2-5; D perhaps matches TRBD2 (6 bases). Trimming took off 3 bases at V and 5 bases at J, with 17 bases between the two ends. Germline lookup yields CDR1 SGDLS and CDR2 YYNGEE. CDR3 size: 15 residues. This CDR3 is CASSAKTAGGETQYF. CDR3 sequence (DNA): TGTGCCAGCAGCGCAAAGACAGCTGGGGGGGAGACCCAGTACTTC.

V and J are TRBV7-3 and TRBJ2-6, with D uncertain. The CDR3 consists of 15 residues. CDR1 SGHTA and CDR2 FQGTGA come from the germline V gene. The V end lost 4 bases, the J end lost 1 base, and 8 bases lay between the germline ends. This CDR3 reads CASSSQTSGANVLTF. CDR3 nucleotides: TGTGCCAGCAGCTCACAAACTTCTGGGGCCAACGTCCTGACTTTC. Together with reference TRBV7-3 and TRBJ2-6, the CDR3 gives the full variable domain: GAGVSQTPSNKVTEKGKYVELRCDPISGHTALYWYRQSLGQGPEFLIYFQGTGAADDSGLPNDRFFAVRPEGSVSTLKIQRTERGDSAVYLCASSSQTSGANVLTFGAGSRLTVL.

The rearrangement links TRBV5-3 to TRBJ1-5, with D hard to call. TRBV5-3 is flagged as an ORF with uncertain function. This CDR3 comprises 15 residues. Trimming took 8 bases from V and 4 from J, leaving 19 bases between them. CDR3 in DNA: TGTGCCAGCAGCCAAGATGGGGTCCAAAATCAGCCCCAGCATTTT. Amino acids: CASSQDGVQNQPQHF.

J is TRBJ2-5 and V is TRBV11-2, with 8 bases matching TRBD1. Germline CDR1 and CDR2: SGHAT and FQNNGV. This CDR3 is 15 amino acids long. V shed 5 bases and J 3 bases; nucleotides not matched to a gene: 8. CDR3 amino acids: CASSPGQGWKETQYF. In nucleotides, the CDR3 is TGTGCCAGCAGCCCAGGACAGGGCTGGAAAGAGACCCAGTACTTC.

The rearrangement links TRBV6-6 to TRBJ2-2; possible D gene TRBD2, 5 bases. CDR1 and CDR2 from the germline V gene are MNHNY and SVGAGI (reference sequence). Trimming took off 0 bases at V and 4 bases at J, with 6 bases between the two ends. The CDR3 is made up of 14 amino acids. The CDR3 loop is CASSYSDSTGELFF. In DNA form, the CDR3 reads TGTGCCAGCAGTTACTCGGACTCCACCGGGGAGCTGTTTTTT.

The J gene is TRBJ1-1, the V gene TRBV5-1; TRBD1 matches 7 bases. This CDR3 has 12 residues. The V and J ends lost 4 bases and 6 bases, in that order; junction bases with no gene match: 3. Germline CDR1 is SGHRS and CDR2 is YFSETQ. Here the CDR3 DNA reads TGCGCCAGCAGCCGGACAGGCCCTGAAGCTTTCTTT. It specifies CASSRTGPEAFF.

Regarding this clone: A read error is the likely source, as a far larger clone sits one nucleotide away. V and J are TRBV2 and TRBJ1-1; D not certain. The CDR3 totals 14 residues. V lost 4 bases, J lost 6 bases, and 15 bases lay in between. Germline V CDR1 and CDR2: SNHLY, FYNNEI. The CDR3 protein is CASSVGQSSAEAFF. The CDR3 coding sequence is TGTGCCAGCAGTGTGGGCCAATCTTCCGCTGAAGCTTTCTTT.

The gene calls are TRBV30 and TRBJ1-2; the D gene is possibly TRBD1 (6 bases). This CDR3 is 13 amino acids long. Deletions cut 8 bases from V and 6 bases from J, with 19 bases between. The germline gives CDR1 GTSNPN, CDR2 SVGIG (reference sequence). The CDR3 is CAAYQGGEHGYTF. The CDR3 DNA reads TGTGCCGCCTACCAAGGGGGAGAGCATGGCTACACCTTC.